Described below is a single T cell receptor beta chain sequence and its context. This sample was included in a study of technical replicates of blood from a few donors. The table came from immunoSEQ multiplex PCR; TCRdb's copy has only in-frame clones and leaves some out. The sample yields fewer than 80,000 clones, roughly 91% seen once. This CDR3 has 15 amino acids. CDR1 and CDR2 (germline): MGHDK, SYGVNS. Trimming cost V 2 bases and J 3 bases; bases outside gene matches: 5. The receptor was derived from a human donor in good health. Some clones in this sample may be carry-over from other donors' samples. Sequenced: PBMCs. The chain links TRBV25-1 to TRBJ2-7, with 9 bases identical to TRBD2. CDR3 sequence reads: CASSEASGKYYEQYF. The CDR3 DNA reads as TGTGCCAGCAGTGAAGCTAGCGGGAAATACTACGAGCAGTACTTC.